This T cell receptor beta chain was captured by sequencing in a study of graft-versus-host responses after intestinal transplantation. Study-level findings and limits: The study associated peak circulating GvH clone levels with early post-transplant HvG declines. Marrow from the recipient contained GvH clones, some of which had appeared first in ileum or blood.

Responders (about 200,000, CFSE-labeled) were co-plated with about 200,000 irradiated, violet-dye-labeled stimulators. Once the reaction had ended, proliferating CFSE-low CD3+CD4+ and CD3+CD8+ responders were sorted. This clone has more than one count but fewer than ten. CDR1 is LGHNA, CDR2 YNFKEQ, per germline. Trimming shortened V by 0 bases and J by 3 bases, and 9 bases separated the two germline ends. CDR3 length: 14 residues. Data came from immunoSEQ multiplex PCR; TCRdb stores just in-frame clones and leaves some out. The table shows about 12,000 clones, with under 45% occurring only once. The gene calls are TRBV4-2 and TRBJ2-7; D is possibly TRBD1 (6 bases). Sequencing was performed on alloreactive CD8+ T cells from a mixed lymphocyte reaction culture, taken before intestinal transplant. As for subset: CFSE-low proliferating T cells sorted from approximately 6-day pre-transplant mixed lymphocyte reaction (GvH or HvG direction). The source of this sequence is a human patient who received an intestinal transplant. The CDR3 reads CASSQEWTDYEQYF. Written as DNA, the CDR3 is TGTGCCAGCAGCCAAGAGTGGACAGACTACGAGCAGTACTTC.